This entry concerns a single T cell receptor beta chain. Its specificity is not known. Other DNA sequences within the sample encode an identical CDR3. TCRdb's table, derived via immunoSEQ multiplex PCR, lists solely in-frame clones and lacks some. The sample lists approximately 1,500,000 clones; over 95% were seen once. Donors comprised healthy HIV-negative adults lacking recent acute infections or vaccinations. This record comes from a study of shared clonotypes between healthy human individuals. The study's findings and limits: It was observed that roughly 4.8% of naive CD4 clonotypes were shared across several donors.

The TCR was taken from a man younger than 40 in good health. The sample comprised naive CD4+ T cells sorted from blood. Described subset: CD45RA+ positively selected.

CDR3 DNA: TGCGCCAGCAGCTTGGCCACGGGGAACACCGGGGAGCTGTTTTTT. It is translated as CASSLATGNTGELFF. This chain connects TRBV5-1 to TRBJ2-2; unclear D gene. V was pared by 0 bases and J by 1 base, with 7 bases between. The germline gives CDR1 SGHRS, CDR2 YFSETQ. The CDR3 is 15 residues long. The full variable domain, its missing parts supplied by reference TRBV5-1 and TRBJ2-2, is KAGVTQTPRYLIKTRGQQVTLSCSPISGHRSVSWYQQTPGQGLQFLFEYFSETQRNKGNFPGRFSGRQFSNSRSEMNVSTLELGDSALYLCASSLATGNTGELFFGEGSRLTVL.